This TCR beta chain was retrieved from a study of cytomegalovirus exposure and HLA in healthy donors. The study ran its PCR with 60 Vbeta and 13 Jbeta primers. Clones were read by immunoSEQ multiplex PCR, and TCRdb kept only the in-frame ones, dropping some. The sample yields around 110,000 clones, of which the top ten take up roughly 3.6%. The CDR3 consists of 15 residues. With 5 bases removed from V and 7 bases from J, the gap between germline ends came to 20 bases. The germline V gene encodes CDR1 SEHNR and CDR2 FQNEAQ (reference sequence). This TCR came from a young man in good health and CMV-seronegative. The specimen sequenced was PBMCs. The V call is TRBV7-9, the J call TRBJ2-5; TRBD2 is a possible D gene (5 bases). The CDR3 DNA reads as TGTGCCAGCAGCGCTGGGAGTGGGAATTCGGGGACCCAGTACTTC. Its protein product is CASSAGSGNSGTQYF.